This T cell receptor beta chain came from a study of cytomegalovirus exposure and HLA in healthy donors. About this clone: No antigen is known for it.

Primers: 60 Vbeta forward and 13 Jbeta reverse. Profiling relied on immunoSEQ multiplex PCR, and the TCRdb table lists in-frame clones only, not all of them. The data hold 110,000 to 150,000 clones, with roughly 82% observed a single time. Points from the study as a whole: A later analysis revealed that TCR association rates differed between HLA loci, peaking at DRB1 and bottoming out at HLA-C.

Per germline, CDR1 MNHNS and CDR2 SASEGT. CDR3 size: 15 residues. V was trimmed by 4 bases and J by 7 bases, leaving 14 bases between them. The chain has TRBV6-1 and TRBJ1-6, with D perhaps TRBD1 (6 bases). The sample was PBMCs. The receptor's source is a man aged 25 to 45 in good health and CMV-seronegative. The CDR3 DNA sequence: TGTGCCAGCAGTGTAACAGGGACGGGAAATTCACCCCTCCACTTT. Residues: CASSVTGTGNSPLHF.